This T cell receptor beta chain came from a study of blood T cell repertoires in COVID-19 (dated by TCRdb to 2020 to 2022). For the study in its entirety: Collaborator samples came from the United States, Italy and Spain and covered acute and convalescent phases of COVID-19. The prospective study material was composed of cDNA or gDNA derived from T cells, B-cell-depleted T cells, or PBMCs. Where available, HLA class I and class II types were obtained from metadata supplied by the sample provider rather than from assay-based typing. A de-identified subject ID, COVID-19 status, age in years and sex were almost always included in the sample metadata. The samples were drawn from two sources: the first 160 participants of the ongoing ImmuneRACE study, and 1,000 to 1,500 subjects contributed by 6 global collaborators. Deeply sampled blood TCRbeta repertoires from subjects exposed to, actively infected with, or recovered from COVID-19 were included in the dataset. A freely available public database, intended as a resource for researchers studying the immune response to SARS-CoV-2, is where the repertoires were released.

One collaborating source in Seattle enrolled patients during active infection and followed them longitudinally through the course of disease. The collaborating institutions used their own protocols to collect whole blood in K2EDTA tubes. For TCRbeta analysis, collaborators shipped samples in one of three forms: frozen whole blood, isolated PBMCs, or DNA extracted from either of those sample types. General conclusions and limits of the study: The quantity of clinical and demographic metadata differed by source and by participant and was supplied without curation.

The immunoSEQ Assay, a bias-controlled multiplex PCR, was used to amplify TCRbeta CDR3 regions from genomic DNA. Regarding the original processing steps: Within the assay, amplification of reference gene primers was used to estimate how many nucleated cells each sample contained. To quantify the absolute abundance of each unique TCRbeta CDR3 rearrangement, sequence reads were collapsed and filtered. For each sample, productive Simpson clonality was calculated as the square root of Simpson's diversity index over productive rearrangements. Entries here come from immuneACCESS through TCRdb and include only in-frame sequences with V and J called. Some clones fail to appear in such tables; in the studies checked, an unresolved V gene covers under half of the shortfall, and the cause of the remainder is unknown. V, J and clone size are those of that table, while D and trimming were read from the DNA. The table for this sample lists about 300,000 clones; around 90% of them were counted only once. Together, the top ten hold around 6.8% of the sample.

CDR1 KGHSH and CDR2 LQKENI are derived from the germline V gene. V loses 6 bases, J loses 2 bases, and the germline ends lie 11 bases apart. There are 13 amino acids in the CDR3, from cysteine to phenylalanine inclusive. The read is trimmed to its CDR3 DNA, 39 bases read in frame from base 1. A note on this clone: Its antigen remains unidentified. The sample holds no much larger clone one base away, and base qualities are not on file.

This clonotype was obtained from a woman in her 30s with COVID-19, enrolled during active disease. The V and J genes are TRBV18 and TRBJ2-7; TRBD1 is a weak D gene call, 5 bases matching. The sample was peripheral blood. The DNA sequence follows: TGTGCCAGCTCCAGACAGAGAACCTACGAGCAGTACTTC. Its coded protein is CASSRQRTYEQYF.